This T cell receptor beta chain was identified during a study of CXCR3-negative and CXCR3-positive naive CD8 T cells. For the study at large: Every library held about 1.5 +/- 0.3 million TRB reads, and the total came to around 130 million. Study conclusions and caveats: The level of CXCR3 expression partially decreased after cryopreservation; the majority of assays used fresh PBMCs. Both naive subsets, CXCR3-negative and CXCR3-positive, displayed similar TRBV-TRBJ usage, unlike memory cells.

This CDR3 region has 14 residues. CDR1 is SQVTM and CDR2 is ANQGSEA in the germline V gene. It was by 5' RACE with UMI labels that the TRB cDNA libraries were prepared. TCRdb reprocessed the 5' RACE reads and keeps a single row for each CDR3 protein, giving no DNA. The sample includes tens of thousands of distinct CDR3 sequences. As regards this clonotype: Its antigen remains unidentified.

The authors gated naive CD8+ T cells as CD45RO-CCR7+CD27+CD95-. Sequences were obtained from naive CXCR3- CD8+ T cells from blood. Noted subset: CD45RO-CCR7+CD27+CD95- naive CD8+ T cells lacking CXCR3 (TNR3-). The chain recombines TRBV29-1 with TRBJ2-3. This TCR was sampled from a human donor in good health. Some clones in this sample may be carry-over from other donors' samples. CDR3 sequence reads: CSVEGGGSTDTQYF.